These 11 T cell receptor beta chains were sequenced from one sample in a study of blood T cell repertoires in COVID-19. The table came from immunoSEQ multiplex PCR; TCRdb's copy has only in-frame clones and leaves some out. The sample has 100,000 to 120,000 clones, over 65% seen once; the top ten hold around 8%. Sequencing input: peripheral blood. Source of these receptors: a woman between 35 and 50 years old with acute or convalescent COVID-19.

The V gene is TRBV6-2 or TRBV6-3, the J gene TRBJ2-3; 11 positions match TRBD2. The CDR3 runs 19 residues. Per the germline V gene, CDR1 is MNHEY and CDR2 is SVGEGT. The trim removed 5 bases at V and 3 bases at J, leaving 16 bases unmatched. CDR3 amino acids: CASSKGTSGGEKRTDTQYF. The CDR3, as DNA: TGTGCCAGCAGTAAAGGTACTAGCGGGGGAGAAAAGAGGACAGATACGCAGTATTTT.

The CDR3 reads CATHSSGGNNEQFF. The CDR3 DNA sequence: TGTGCCACTCACTCTAGCGGGGGAAACAATGAGCAGTTCTTC. The chain uses TRBV3-1 (or the pseudogene TRBV3-2) and TRBJ2-1, with TRBD2 matching 10 bases. J was trimmed by 5 bases and V by 10 bases; bases with no gene match: 8. Per germline, CDR1 LGHDT and CDR2 YNNKEL (reference sequence). This CDR3 has 14 amino acids.

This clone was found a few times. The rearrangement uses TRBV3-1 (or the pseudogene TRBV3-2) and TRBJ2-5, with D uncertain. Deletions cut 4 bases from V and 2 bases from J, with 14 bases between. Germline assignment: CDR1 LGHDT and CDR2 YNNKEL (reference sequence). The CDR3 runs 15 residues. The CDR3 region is CASSLYPTAQETQYF. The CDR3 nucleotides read TGTGCCAGCAGCCTCTACCCGACTGCTCAAGAGACCCAGTACTTC.

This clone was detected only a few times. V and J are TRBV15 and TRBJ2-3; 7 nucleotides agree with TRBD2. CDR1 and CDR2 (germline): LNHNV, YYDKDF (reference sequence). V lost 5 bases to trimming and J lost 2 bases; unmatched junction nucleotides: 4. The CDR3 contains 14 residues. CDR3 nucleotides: TGTGCCACCAGCGACCTAGCGGTCACAGATACGCAGTATTTT. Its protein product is CATSDLAVTDTQYF. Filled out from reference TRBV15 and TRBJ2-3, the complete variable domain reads DAMVIQNPRYQVTQFGKPVTLSCSQTLNHNVMYWYQQKSSQAPKLLFHYYDKDFNNEADTPDNFQSRRPNTSFCFLDIRSPGLGDTAMYLCATSDLAVTDTQYFGPGTRLTVL.

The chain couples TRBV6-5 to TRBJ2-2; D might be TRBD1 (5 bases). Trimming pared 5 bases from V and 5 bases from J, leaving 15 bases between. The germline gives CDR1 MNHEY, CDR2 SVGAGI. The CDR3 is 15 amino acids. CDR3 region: CASSIGSKGTGELFF. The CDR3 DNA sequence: TGTGCCAGCAGTATTGGTTCGAAGGGGACCGGGGAGCTGTTTTTT.

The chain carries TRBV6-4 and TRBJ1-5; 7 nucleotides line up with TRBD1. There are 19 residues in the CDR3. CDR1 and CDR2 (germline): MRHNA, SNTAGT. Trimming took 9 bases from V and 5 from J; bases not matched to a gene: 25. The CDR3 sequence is CARGSNRGGGLNPYQPQHF. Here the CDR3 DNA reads TGTGCCAGAGGGTCTAATCGTGGAGGGGGCCTAAACCCCTATCAGCCCCAGCATTTT.

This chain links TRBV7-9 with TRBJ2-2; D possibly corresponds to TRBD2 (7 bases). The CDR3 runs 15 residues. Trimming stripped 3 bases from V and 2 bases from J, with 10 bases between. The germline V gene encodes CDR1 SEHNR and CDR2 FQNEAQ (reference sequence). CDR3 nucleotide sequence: TGTGCCAGCAGCTTCACGGGGGGCAACACCGGGGAGCTGTTTTTT. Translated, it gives CASSFTGGNTGELFF.

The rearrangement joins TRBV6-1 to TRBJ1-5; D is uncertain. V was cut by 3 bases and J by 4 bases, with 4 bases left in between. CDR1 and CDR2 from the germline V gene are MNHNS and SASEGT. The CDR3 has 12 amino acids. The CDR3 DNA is TGTGCCAGCAGTGAGAGGAATCAGCCCCAGCATTTT. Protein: CASSERNQPQHF.

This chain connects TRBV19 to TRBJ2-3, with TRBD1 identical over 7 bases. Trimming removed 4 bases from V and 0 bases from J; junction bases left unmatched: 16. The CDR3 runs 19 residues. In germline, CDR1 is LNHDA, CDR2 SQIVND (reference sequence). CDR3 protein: CASSTSRDSSSSSTDTQYF. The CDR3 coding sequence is TGTGCCAGTAGTACTAGCCGGGACAGTTCGAGTTCTAGCACAGATACGCAGTATTTT.

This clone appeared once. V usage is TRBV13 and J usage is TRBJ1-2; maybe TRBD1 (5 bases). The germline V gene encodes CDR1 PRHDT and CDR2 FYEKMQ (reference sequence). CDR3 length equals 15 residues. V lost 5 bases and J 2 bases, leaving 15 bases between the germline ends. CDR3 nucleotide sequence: TGTGCCAGCAGCCTCCATCAGGGTCGAAACTATGGCTACACCTTC. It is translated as CASSLHQGRNYGYTF.

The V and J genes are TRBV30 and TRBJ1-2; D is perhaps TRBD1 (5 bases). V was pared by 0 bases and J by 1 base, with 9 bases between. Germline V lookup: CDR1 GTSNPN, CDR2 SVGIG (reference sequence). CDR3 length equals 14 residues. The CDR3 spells CAWSVTGGNYGYTF. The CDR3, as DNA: TGTGCCTGGAGTGTAACGGGGGGTAACTATGGCTACACCTTC.